This T cell receptor (beta chain) is drawn from a study of OX40 agonist ivuxolimab in advanced cancers. Study overall: Cohort: roughly 79% men, mean age approximately 66, aged about 20 to 90.

Generated by immunoSEQ multiplex PCR, the TCRdb table keeps only in-frame clones and is missing some. The table lists tens of thousands of clones, around 85% of them singletons. Germline CDR1 reads SGHAT; CDR2 reads FQNNGV. The V gene end was trimmed by 7 bases and the J gene end by 4 bases; junction bases not matched to a gene: 10. The CDR3 totals 15 residues. Blood sampling was done at baseline, cycle 4 day 1, and cycle 7 day 1. The sequence was collected from an adult with an advanced solid tumor such as melanoma, head and neck, liver or kidney cancer. V usage is TRBV11-2 and J usage is TRBJ2-7, with 10 bases lining up with TRBD2. The sample consisted of CD4+ or CD8+ T cells sorted from blood, taken in a trial of the OX40 agonist ivuxolimab. CDR3 nucleotides: TGTGCCAGCACCGAACCCGCTAGCGGGAGTTACGAGCAGTACTTC. It yields the protein CASTEPASGSYEQYF.